This T cell receptor (beta chain) originates from a study of blood T cell repertoires in COVID-19. For the study at large: Samples representing acute and convalescent COVID-19 were sourced from the United States, Italy and Spain. PBMCs, B-cell-depleted T cells, or T cells were the source of the cDNA or gDNA that made up the material.

V trimming: 3 bases; J trimming: 6 bases; junction bases outside the gene matches: 13. Germline V lookup: CDR1 LGHNT, CDR2 FRNRAP. CDR3 size: 17 residues. In the authors' workflow: Scientists estimated how many nucleated cells there were by amplifying reference gene primers. Repertoires were generated with immunoSEQ multiplex PCR, while TCRdb's copy carries only in-frame clones and drops some. The V and J calls and clone size were taken over from that table, and D and trimming were inferred from the DNA. The sample holds 180,000 or so clones, approximately 85% seen once. The sequence derives from a woman aged 55-70 years with acute or convalescent COVID-19. The chain has TRBV12-5 and TRBJ2-1; 8 positions match TRBD2. The sequenced material came from peripheral blood. The CDR3 loop reads CASGLGQEAGDGNEQFF. The DNA of the CDR3 is TGTGCTAGTGGTTTAGGCCAGGAAGCGGGAGACGGCAATGAGCAGTTCTTC.